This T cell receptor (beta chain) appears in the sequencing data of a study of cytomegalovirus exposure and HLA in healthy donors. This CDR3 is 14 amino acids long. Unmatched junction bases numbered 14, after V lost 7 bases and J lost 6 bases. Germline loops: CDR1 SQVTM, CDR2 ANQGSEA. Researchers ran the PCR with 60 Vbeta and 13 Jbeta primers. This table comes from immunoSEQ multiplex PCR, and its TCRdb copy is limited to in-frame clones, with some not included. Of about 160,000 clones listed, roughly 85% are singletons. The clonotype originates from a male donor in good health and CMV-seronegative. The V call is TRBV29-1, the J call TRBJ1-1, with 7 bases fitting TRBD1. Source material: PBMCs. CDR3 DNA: TGCAGCGGCCTACGGGACCGTCAGGGGGCTGAAGCTTTCTTT. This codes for CSGLRDRQGAEAFF.